The 14 T cell receptor beta chains listed next were all sequenced from one sample in a study of T cells in Graves' hyperthyroidism and ophthalmopathy. RNA transcripts served as the template for amplifying TCR beta CDR3 regions. During a first-round RT-PCR of the TCR CDR3, the HTBI primer set was used. TCRdb independently ran MiXCR on the multiplex PCR reads; one entry per CDR3 protein. Of hundreds of thousands of distinct CDR3 sequences listed, roughly 15% were seen once; the top ten hold about 3.9%. The sample comprised blood. The receptors here all came from a woman in her thirties or forties with Graves' ophthalmopathy.

The sample holds many counts of this clonotype. V gene TRBV6-1 combines with J gene TRBJ1-5, with D maybe TRBD1 (5 bases). Trimming stripped 2 bases from V and 7 bases from J, with 9 bases between. Per germline, CDR1 MNHNS and CDR2 SASEGT. The CDR3 has 13 amino acids. The CDR3 bases are TGTGCCAGCAGTGAAAGGGGAGGCCAGCCCCAGCATTTT. It is translated as CASSERGGQPQHF.

There are many counts of this clonotype. The rearrangement links TRBV29-1 to TRBJ2-5, with D possibly TRBD2 on 6 matching bases. V lost 2 bases to trimming and J lost 4 bases, with 11 bases between them. The CDR3 consists of 13 residues. CDR1 and CDR2 from the germline V gene are SQVTM and ANQGSEA. The CDR3 sequence: CSVERGLGETQYF. In nucleotides, the CDR3 is TGCAGCGTTGAAAGGGGACTTGGAGAGACCCAGTACTTC.

This chain joins TRBV10-1 and TRBJ2-2, with TRBD2 identical over 10 bases. Unmatched junction bases numbered 15, after V lost 8 bases and J lost 0 bases. The germline gives CDR1 WNHNN, CDR2 SYGVQD (reference sequence). CDR3 size: 19 residues. CDR3 protein: CASYNGTSASPANTGELFF. CDR3 DNA: TGCGCCAGCTACAACGGGACTAGCGCAAGCCCTGCGAACACCGGGGAGCTGTTTTTT.

On this clonotype itself: One end of the junction does not line up with germline, which may come from a read error. V is TRBV12-3 or TRBV12-4 and J is TRBJ2-7; D unclear. The CDR3 is made up of 11 amino acids. The CDR3: CVSSLLYEQYF. The CDR3 DNA sequence: TGTGTCAGCAGTTTATTGTACGAGCAGTACTTC.

This clonotype was picked up a small number of times. The genes are TRBV5-1 and TRBJ1-1; TRBD1 aligns across 7 bases. Germline V gene lookup returns CDR1 SGHRS and CDR2 YFSETQ. The CDR3 is made up of 16 amino acids. V gave up 0 bases and J gave up 4 bases; unmatched junction bases: 9. CDR3 loop: CASSLGRDRLPTEAFF. The CDR3 nucleotides read TGCGCCAGCAGCTTGGGCCGGGACAGACTACCCACTGAAGCTTTCTTT.

This clonotype appeared many times. The genes are TRBV7-6 and TRBJ2-7; D unresolved. CDR3 length: 16 amino acids. V was clipped by 5 bases and J by 2 bases, with 19 bases between them. Germline CDR1 and CDR2: SGHVS and FNYEAQ. CDR3 residues: CASSPFRVTGPYEQYF. The CDR3, as DNA: TGTGCCAGCAGCCCATTCCGGGTTACGGGTCCCTACGAGCAGTACTTC.

This clonotype was observed at least ten times. J is TRBJ2-2 and V is TRBV24-1; 7 bases match TRBD1. Germline CDR1 reads KGHDR; CDR2 reads SFDVKD. There are 17 residues in the CDR3. With V trimmed by 4 bases and J by 4 bases, 11 bases remained unmatched. CDR3 sequence (DNA): TGTGCCACCAGTGACACGACAGGGTATGAGGTCACCGGGGAGCTGTTTTTT. It translates to CATSDTTGYEVTGELFF.

Concerning this clonotype: The CDR3 does not close with the conserved phenylalanine or tryptophan, likely indicating a read error. V and J are TRBV4-1 and TRBJ1-1, with D tentatively TRBD1 (5 bases). V lost 1 base to trimming and J lost 6 bases, with 12 bases between them. CDR1 is MGHRA, CDR2 YSYEKL, per germline. This CDR3 is built from 14 residues. CDR3 residues: CASSQGAGLPEAFL. CDR3 nucleotides: TGCGCCAGCAGCCAAGGGGCAGGGCTCCCTGAAGCTTTCCTT.

This clonotype came up many times. The chain has TRBV12-3 or TRBV12-4 and TRBJ1-5, with D possibly being TRBD1 (6 bases). This CDR3 is 14 amino acids long. V lost 7 bases and J lost 6, with 16 bases in between. The CDR3 DNA sequence: TGTGCCAGCACCCCAACAGGGAGGGGTCAGCCCCAGCATTTT. Translated: CASTPTGRGQPQHF.

The table lists this clonotype with a few counts. The chain recombines TRBV12-5 with TRBJ1-5; tentatively, D is TRBD1 (6 bases). Deletions cut 4 bases from V and 0 bases from J, with 25 bases between. Germline-derived CDR1 and CDR2 are LGHNT and FRNRAP. This CDR3 comprises 20 residues. The CDR3 here is CASGSTGNEVEGDSNQPQHF. CDR3 DNA: TGTGCTAGTGGTTCCACCGGGAATGAGGTGGAGGGGGATAGCAATCAGCCCCAGCATTTT.

The rearrangement uses TRBV2 and TRBJ2-3; D not resolved. The CDR3 length is 11 residues. Trimming pared 6 bases from V and 3 bases from J, leaving 4 bases between. Per germline, CDR1 SNHLY and CDR2 FYNNEI. CDR3 loop: CASRNTDTQYF. In DNA, the CDR3 is TGTGCCAGCAGAAATACAGATACGCAGTATTTT. The full variable domain, its missing parts supplied by reference TRBV2 and TRBJ2-3, is EPEVTQTPSHQVTQMGQEVILRCVPISNHLYFYWYRQILGQKVEFLVSFYNNEISEKSEIFDDQFSVERPDGSNFTLKIRSTKLEDSAMYFCASRNTDTQYFGPGTRLTVL.

CDR3 bases: TGTGCCAGTAGCCCCGGCTTAATTAACTATGGCTACACCTTC. Translating gives CASSPGLINYGYTF. The rearrangement uses TRBV19 and TRBJ1-2; D gene unclear. CDR1 and CDR2 (germline): LNHDA, SQIVND (reference sequence). The ends were cut back, 6 bases at V and 1 base at J, with 12 bases in the middle. The CDR3 spans 14 residues. Looking up the rest from reference TRBV19 and TRBJ1-2 gives the full variable domain: DGGITQSPKYLFRKEGQNVTLSCEQNLNHDAMYWYRQDPGQGLRLIYYSQIVNDFQKGDIAEGYSVSREKKESFPLTVTSAQKNPTAFYLCASSPGLINYGYTFGSGTRLTVV.

The V and J genes are TRBV19 and TRBJ1-1; a weak D match, TRBD1 (6 bases). Germline CDR1 LNHDA, CDR2 SQIVND (reference sequence). V was clipped by 3 bases and J by 0 bases, with 11 bases between them. There are 15 residues in the CDR3. As DNA, the CDR3 is TGTGCCAGTAGTATTCGCGGGACATTGAACACTGAAGCTTTCTTT. This sequence encodes CASSIRGTLNTEAFF.

This clonotype has ten or more counts. The chain is built from TRBV27 and TRBJ2-2; TRBD2 is a possible D gene (5 bases). CDR3 size: 16 residues. Germline loops: CDR1 MNHEY, CDR2 SMNVEV (reference sequence). Deletions cut 3 bases from V and 4 bases from J, with 15 bases between. The CDR3 DNA reads TGTGCCAGCAGTTTTACGTGGGCCGGAGGCACCGGGGAGCTGTTTTTT. Translation gives CASSFTWAGGTGELFF.